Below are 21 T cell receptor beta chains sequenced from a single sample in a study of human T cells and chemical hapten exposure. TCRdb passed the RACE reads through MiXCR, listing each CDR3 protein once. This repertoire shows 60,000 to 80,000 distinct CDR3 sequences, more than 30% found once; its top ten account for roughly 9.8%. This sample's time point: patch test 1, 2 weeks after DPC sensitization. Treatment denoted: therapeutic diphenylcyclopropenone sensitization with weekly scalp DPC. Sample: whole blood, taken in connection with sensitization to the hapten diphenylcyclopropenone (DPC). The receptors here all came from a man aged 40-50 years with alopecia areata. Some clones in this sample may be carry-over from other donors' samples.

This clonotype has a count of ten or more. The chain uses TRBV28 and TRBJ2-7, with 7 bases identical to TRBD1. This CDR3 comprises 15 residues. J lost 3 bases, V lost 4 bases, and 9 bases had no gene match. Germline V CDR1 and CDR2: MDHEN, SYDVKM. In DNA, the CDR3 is TGTGCCAGCAGTTCCAGGGGGAATAACTTCTACGAGCAGTACTTC. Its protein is CASSSRGNNFYEQYF.

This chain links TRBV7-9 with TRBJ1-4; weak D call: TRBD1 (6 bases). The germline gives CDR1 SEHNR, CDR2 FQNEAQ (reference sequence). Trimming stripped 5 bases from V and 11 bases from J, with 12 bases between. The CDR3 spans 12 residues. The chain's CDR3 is CASSQTGLKLFF. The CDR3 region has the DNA TGTGCCAGCAGCCAAACAGGGCTCAAACTGTTTTTT.

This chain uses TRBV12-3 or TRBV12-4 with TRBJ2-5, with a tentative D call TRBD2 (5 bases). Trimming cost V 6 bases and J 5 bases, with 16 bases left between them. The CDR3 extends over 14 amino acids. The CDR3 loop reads CASSLDGGPETQYF. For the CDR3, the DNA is TGTGCCAGCAGCCTCGACGGAGGCCCGGAGACCCAGTACTTC.

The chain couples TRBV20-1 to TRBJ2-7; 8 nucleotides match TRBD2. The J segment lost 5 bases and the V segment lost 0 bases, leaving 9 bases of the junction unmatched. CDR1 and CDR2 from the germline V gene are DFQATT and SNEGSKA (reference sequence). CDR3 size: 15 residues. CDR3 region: CSARDLEREWNEQYF. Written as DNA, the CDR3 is TGCAGTGCTAGAGATCTAGAGCGGGAGTGGAACGAGCAGTACTTC.

The CDR3 here is CASSLAGNSNQPQHF. Written as DNA, the CDR3 is TGTGCCAGCAGCTTAGCAGGGAACAGCAATCAGCCCCAGCATTTT. The chain recombines TRBV7-9 with TRBJ1-5; D unresolved. Germline assignment: CDR1 SEHNR and CDR2 FQNEAQ (reference sequence). This CDR3 has 15 residues. Trimming removed 0 bases from V and 1 base from J, with 7 bases in between.

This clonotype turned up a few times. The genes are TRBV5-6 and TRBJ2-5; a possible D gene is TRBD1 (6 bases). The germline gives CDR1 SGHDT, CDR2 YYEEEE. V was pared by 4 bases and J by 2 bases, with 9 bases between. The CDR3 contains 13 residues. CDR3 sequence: CASSPGAQETQYF. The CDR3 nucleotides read TGTGCCAGCAGCCCAGGGGCGCAAGAGACCCAGTACTTC.

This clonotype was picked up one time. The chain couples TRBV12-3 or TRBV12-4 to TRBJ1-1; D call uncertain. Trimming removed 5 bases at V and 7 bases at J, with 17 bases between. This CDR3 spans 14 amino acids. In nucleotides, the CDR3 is TGTGCCAGCAGTGACCCCGAAACAGTGGGTGAAGCTTTCTTT. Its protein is CASSDPETVGEAFF.

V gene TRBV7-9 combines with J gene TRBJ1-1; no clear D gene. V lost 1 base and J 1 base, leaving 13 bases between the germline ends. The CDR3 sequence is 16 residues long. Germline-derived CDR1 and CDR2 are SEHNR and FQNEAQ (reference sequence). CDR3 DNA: TGTGCCAGCAGCTTAGGGGGAGGGTCGAGGAACACTGAAGCTTTCTTT. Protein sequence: CASSLGGGSRNTEAFF.

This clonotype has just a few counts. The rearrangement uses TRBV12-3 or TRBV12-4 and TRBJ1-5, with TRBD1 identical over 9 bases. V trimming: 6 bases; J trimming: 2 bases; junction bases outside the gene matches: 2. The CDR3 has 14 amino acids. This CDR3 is CASSTGGGNQPQHF. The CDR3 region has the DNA TGTGCCAGCAGCACAGGGGGCGGCAATCAGCCCCAGCATTTT.

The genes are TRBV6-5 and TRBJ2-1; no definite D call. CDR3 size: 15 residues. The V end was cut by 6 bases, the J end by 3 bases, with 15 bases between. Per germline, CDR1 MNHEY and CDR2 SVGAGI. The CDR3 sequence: CASSPDAWGYNEQFF. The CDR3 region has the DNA TGTGCCAGCAGCCCCGACGCTTGGGGCTACAATGAGCAGTTCTTC.

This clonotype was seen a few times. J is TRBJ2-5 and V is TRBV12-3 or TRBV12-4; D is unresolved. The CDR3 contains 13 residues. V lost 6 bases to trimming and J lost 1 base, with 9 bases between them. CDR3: CASSPSFQETQYF. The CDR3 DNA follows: TGTGCCAGCAGCCCCTCCTTCCAAGAGACCCAGTACTTC.

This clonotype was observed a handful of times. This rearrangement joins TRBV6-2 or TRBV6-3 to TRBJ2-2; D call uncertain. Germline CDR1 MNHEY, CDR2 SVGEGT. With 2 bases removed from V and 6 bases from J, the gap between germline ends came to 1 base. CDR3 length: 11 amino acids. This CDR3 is CASSYPGELFF. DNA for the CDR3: TGTGCCAGCAGTTACCCCGGGGAGCTGTTTTTT.

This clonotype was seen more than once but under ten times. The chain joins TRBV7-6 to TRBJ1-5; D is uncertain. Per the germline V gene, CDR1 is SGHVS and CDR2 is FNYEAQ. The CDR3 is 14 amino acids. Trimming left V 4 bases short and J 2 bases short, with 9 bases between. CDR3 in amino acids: CASSSGLGNQPQHF. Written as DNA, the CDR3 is TGTGCCAGCAGCTCTGGATTAGGCAATCAGCCCCAGCATTTT.

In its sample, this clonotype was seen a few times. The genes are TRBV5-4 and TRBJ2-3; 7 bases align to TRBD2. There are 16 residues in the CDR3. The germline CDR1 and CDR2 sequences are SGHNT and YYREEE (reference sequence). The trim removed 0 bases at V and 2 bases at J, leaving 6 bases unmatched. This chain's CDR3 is CASSLGAGDSTDTQYF. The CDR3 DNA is TGTGCCAGCAGCTTGGGGGCGGGGGACTCCACAGATACGCAGTATTTT.

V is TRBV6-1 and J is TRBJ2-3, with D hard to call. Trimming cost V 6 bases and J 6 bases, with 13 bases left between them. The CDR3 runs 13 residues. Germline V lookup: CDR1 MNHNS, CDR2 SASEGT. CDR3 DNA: TGTGCCAGCAGGGACCCGTTCGCTGATACGCAGTATTTT. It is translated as CASRDPFADTQYF.

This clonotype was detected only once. The CDR3 DNA sequence: TGTGCCAGCAGCTTGGGGACAGGGCTCCCCGAGCAGTACTTC. Its protein product is CASSLGTGLPEQYF. The rearrangement links TRBV5-5 to TRBJ2-7; 8 bases agree with TRBD1. This CDR3 comprises 14 residues. V lost 0 bases, J lost 6 bases, and 5 bases stayed unmatched. Germline-derived CDR1 and CDR2 are SGHKS and YYEKEE (reference sequence). The full variable domain, rest sourced from reference TRBV5-5 and TRBJ2-7, is DAGVTQSPTHLIKTRGQQVTLRCSPISGHKSVSWYQQVLGQGPQFIFQYYEKEERGRGNFPDRFSARQFPNYSSELNVNALLLGDSALYLCASSLGTGLPEQYFGPGTRLTVT.

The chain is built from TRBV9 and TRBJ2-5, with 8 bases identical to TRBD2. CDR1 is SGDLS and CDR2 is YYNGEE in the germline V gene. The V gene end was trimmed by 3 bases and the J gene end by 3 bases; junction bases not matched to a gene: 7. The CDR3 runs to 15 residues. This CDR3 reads CASSAPTSEEETQYF. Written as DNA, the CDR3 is TGTGCCAGCAGCGCACCGACTAGCGAGGAAGAGACCCAGTACTTC.

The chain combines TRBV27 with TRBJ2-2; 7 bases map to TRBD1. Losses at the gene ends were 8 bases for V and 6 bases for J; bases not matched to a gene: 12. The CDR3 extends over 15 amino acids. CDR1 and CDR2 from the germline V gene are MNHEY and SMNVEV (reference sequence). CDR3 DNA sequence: TGTGCCAGCTTTCCCCAGAGACAGGGTGCCGGGGAGCTGTTTTTT. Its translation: CASFPQRQGAGELFF.

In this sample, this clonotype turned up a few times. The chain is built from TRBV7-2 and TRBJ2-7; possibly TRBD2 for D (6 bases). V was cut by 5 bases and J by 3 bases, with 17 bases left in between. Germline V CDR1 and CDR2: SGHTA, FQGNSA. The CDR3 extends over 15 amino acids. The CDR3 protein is CASSPGGAGLYEQYF. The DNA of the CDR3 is TGTGCCAGCAGCCCTGGAGGGGCAGGGCTCTACGAGCAGTACTTC.

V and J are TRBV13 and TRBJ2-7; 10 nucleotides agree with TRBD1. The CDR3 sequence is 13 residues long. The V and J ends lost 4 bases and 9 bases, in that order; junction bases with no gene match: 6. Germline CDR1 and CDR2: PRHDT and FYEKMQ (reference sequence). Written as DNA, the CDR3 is TGTGCCAGCAGCTCGGGACAGGGGCGAGGGCAGTACTTC. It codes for CASSSGQGRGQYF.

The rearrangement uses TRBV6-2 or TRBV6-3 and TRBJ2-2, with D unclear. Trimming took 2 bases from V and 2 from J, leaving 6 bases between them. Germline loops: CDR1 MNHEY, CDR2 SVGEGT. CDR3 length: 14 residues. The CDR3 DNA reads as TGTGCCAGCAGTTACGGTGCAAACACCGGGGAGCTGTTTTTT. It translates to CASSYGANTGELFF.